A single sample gave rise to the 24 T cell receptor beta chains below, sequenced in a study of shared clonotypes between healthy human individuals. Repertoires were generated with immunoSEQ multiplex PCR, while TCRdb's copy carries only in-frame clones and drops some. The sample contains 900,000 to 1,200,000 clones, approximately 78% of which appear only once. The sample taken for sequencing was memory CD4+ T cells from PBMCs. Subset given: CD45RA-negative fraction. The source is a man younger than 35 in good health. Some clones in this sample may be carry-over from other donors' samples.

The sample holds one count of this clone. The chain joins TRBV28 to TRBJ1-2, with 10 bases matching TRBD1. Germline V gene data show CDR1 as MDHEN and CDR2 as SYDVKM. Trimming cost V 6 bases and J 4 bases; bases outside gene matches: 14. This CDR3 contains 17 residues. The CDR3 is CASRTPADRDRGYGYTF. The CDR3 nucleotides are TGTGCCAGCAGAACTCCTGCTGACCGGGACAGGGGCTATGGCTACACCTTC.

The J gene is TRBJ2-7, the V gene TRBV6-1; D is unclear. V was trimmed by 4 bases and J by 2 bases, leaving 12 bases between them. From germline, CDR1 is MNHNS and CDR2 SASEGT. The CDR3 is 14 residues long. The CDR3 coding sequence is TGTGCCAGCAGTGCTTATGGGCCCCCCTACGAGCAGTACTTC. Amino acid sequence: CASSAYGPPYEQYF.

This sequence joins TRBV11-1 and TRBJ2-6; TRBD1 matches 11 bases. V trimming: 7 bases; J trimming: 2 bases; junction bases outside the gene matches: 4. From germline, CDR1 is SGHAT and CDR2 FQDESV (reference sequence). The CDR3 is 16 residues long. The DNA for the CDR3 is TGTGCCAGCACCCCGGACAGGGGGCCTGGGGCCAACGTCCTGACTTTC. Translation gives CASTPDRGPGANVLTF.

The chain employs TRBV5-4 and TRBJ1-2; TRBD1 matches 7 bases. The CDR3 totals 14 residues. The J segment lost 8 bases and the V segment lost 4 bases, leaving 11 bases of the junction unmatched. CDR1 and CDR2 (germline): SGHNT, YYREEE (reference sequence). CDR3 region: CASSLTGALGGYTF. DNA for the CDR3: TGTGCCAGCAGCCTCACAGGGGCCCTGGGAGGCTACACCTTC.

This clone is a singleton in its sample. This rearrangement joins TRBV5-1 to TRBJ2-1, with D possibly called TRBD1 or TRBD2 (6 bases each). Trimming pared 5 bases from V and 4 bases from J, leaving 16 bases between. The CDR3 runs 15 residues. Germline V gives CDR1 SGHRS, CDR2 YFSETQ. CDR3 nucleotides: TGCGCCAGCAGGGTTGACTCGGGGGCTTACAATGAGCAGTTCTTC. Amino acid sequence: CASRVDSGAYNEQFF.

This clone was seen more than once but under ten times. This chain connects TRBV2 to TRBJ1-1; TRBD1 matches at 7 bases. V lost 6 bases and J lost 5; bases outside the gene matches: 18. The CDR3 extends over 17 amino acids. Germline CDR1 is SNHLY and CDR2 is FYNNEI. DNA of the CDR3: TGTGCCAGCAGCTTTCTCCCCCTCACGCAGGGGGGGACTGAAGCTTTCTTT. Its translation is CASSFLPLTQGGTEAFF.

The V and J genes are TRBV9 and TRBJ2-3, with D perhaps assigned TRBD1 or TRBD2 (6 bases each). The V end lost 4 bases, the J end lost 0 bases, and 18 bases lay between the germline ends. This CDR3 comprises 17 residues. Germline V gives CDR1 SGDLS, CDR2 YYNGEE. The CDR3 region has the DNA TGTGCCAGCAGCCCAAGCCCGGGGGCCCCAAGCACAGATACGCAGTATTTT. Its translation is CASSPSPGAPSTDTQYF.

The genes are TRBV9 and TRBJ2-7, with 12 nucleotides matching TRBD1. The CDR3 sequence is 15 residues long. Germline V CDR1 and CDR2: SGDLS, YYNGEE. Losses at the gene ends were 3 bases for V and 7 bases for J; bases not matched to a gene: 8. Here the CDR3 reads CASSAAGTGGTEQYF. DNA for the CDR3: TGTGCCAGCAGCGCCGCCGGGACAGGGGGCACGGAGCAGTACTTC.

The CDR3 here is CASSPPESARGADTQYF. In nucleotides, the CDR3 is TGTGCCAGCTCACCACCGGAGAGCGCACGGGGAGCAGATACGCAGTATTTT. V is TRBV18 and J is TRBJ2-3; D possibly corresponds to TRBD2 (5 bases). Germline V gives CDR1 KGHSH, CDR2 LQKENI. Trimming took 0 bases from V and 4 from J, leaving 17 bases between them. This CDR3 has 17 residues. The whole variable domain, remainder taken from reference TRBV18 and TRBJ2-3, is NAGVMQNPRHLVRRRGQEARLRCSPMKGHSHVYWYRQLPEEGLKFMVYLQKENIIDESGMPKERFSAEFPKEGPSILRIQQVVRGDSAAYFCASSPPESARGADTQYFGPGTRLTVL.

The chain employs TRBV10-3 and TRBJ2-1; TRBD1 matches at 7 bases. Germline loops: CDR1 ENHRY, CDR2 SYGVKD. There are 14 residues in the CDR3. The trim removed 6 bases at V and 2 bases at J, leaving 4 bases unmatched. Here the CDR3 DNA reads TGTGCCATCAGAGACAGGGTAACCTACAATGAGCAGTTCTTC. Translation gives CAIRDRVTYNEQFF.

V and J are TRBV5-4 and TRBJ2-2, with a possible D match to TRBD1 (6 bases). The CDR3 consists of 16 residues. The V gene lost 0 bases and the J gene lost 1 base, with 10 bases spanning the gap. The V gene's germline CDR1 is SGHNT and CDR2 YYREEE (reference sequence). This chain's CDR3 is CASSLDSRGNTGELFF. The CDR3, as DNA: TGTGCCAGCAGCTTGGATTCCAGGGGGAACACCGGGGAGCTGTTTTTT.

This clone was counted between two and nine times. V and J are TRBV14 and TRBJ1-1; no clear D. Deletions cut 5 bases from V and 4 bases from J, with 8 bases between. The CDR3 covers 12 residues. Looked up from germline, CDR1 is SGHDN and CDR2 is FVKESK. CDR3 protein: CASSEGFTEAFF. The DNA for the CDR3 is TGTGCCAGCAGCGAAGGGTTCACTGAAGCTTTCTTT.

CDR3 residues: CASSPGNYPQAGELFF. In nucleotides, the CDR3 is TGTGCCAGCAGCCCTGGGAACTACCCCCAGGCCGGGGAGCTGTTTTTT. The V gene is TRBV5-4, the J gene TRBJ2-2, with D uncertain. CDR1 is SGHNT and CDR2 is YYREEE in the germline V gene (reference sequence). Trimming stripped 4 bases from V and 6 bases from J, with 19 bases between. This CDR3 has 16 residues.

Only one count was recorded for this clone. The sample holds other DNA sequences that translate to the same CDR3. The chain has TRBV5-1 and TRBJ2-1; 10 bases are a match to TRBD1. The germline CDR1 and CDR2 sequences are SGHRS and YFSETQ. V was pared by 4 bases and J by 2 bases, with 3 bases of the junction left unmatched. This CDR3 region has 15 residues. The CDR3 sequence: CASSKGQGPYNEQFF. The CDR3 DNA follows: TGCGCCAGCAGCAAGGGACAGGGGCCCTACAATGAGCAGTTCTTC.

The CDR3 coding sequence is TGTGCCAGCAGCTTGGCCCTCGGGACACCGTCGAGGGTTACGCAGTATTTT. This translates into CASSLALGTPSRVTQYF. The gene calls are TRBV5-4 and TRBJ2-3; the D gene is possibly TRBD1 (6 bases). The CDR3 extends over 17 amino acids. V gave up 0 bases and J gave up 8 bases, with 22 bases separating them. The germline V gene encodes CDR1 SGHNT and CDR2 YYREEE (reference sequence).

This chain links TRBV5-8 with TRBJ2-1; no definite D call. Germline V gene lookup returns CDR1 SGHTS and CDR2 YDEGEE. The CDR3 consists of 17 residues. Trimming shortened V by 0 bases and J by 0 bases, and 13 bases separated the two germline ends. The CDR3 region has the DNA TGTGCCAGCAGCTTGGAGTGGGGTGTAAGCTCCTACAATGAGCAGTTCTTC. This sequence encodes CASSLEWGVSSYNEQFF.

In this sample, this clone turned up a few times. V and J are TRBV4-3 and TRBJ1-1; D is possibly TRBD1 (6 bases). V lost 0 bases and J 5 bases, leaving 16 bases between the germline ends. The CDR3 length is 16 residues. CDR1 and CDR2 from the germline V gene are LGHNA and YSLEER. CDR3 sequence: CASSQDLGGGGTEAFF. The CDR3 nucleotides read TGCGCCAGCAGCCAAGATCTCGGAGGGGGTGGGACTGAAGCTTTCTTT.

V is TRBV5-4 and J is TRBJ1-1, with 10 positions matching TRBD1. Germline trimming cut 6 bases from V and 11 bases from J; bases unmatched to any gene: 13. Per the germline V gene, CDR1 is SGHNT and CDR2 is YYREEE (reference sequence). CDR3 length: 14 residues. Here the CDR3 reads CASNRGTGDLGAFF. CDR3 in DNA: TGTGCCAGCAACCGTGGGACAGGGGATCTGGGGGCTTTCTTT.

This clone was seen a handful of times. The chain combines TRBV7-9 with TRBJ2-3; D is unresolved. Germline V gene data show CDR1 as SEHNR and CDR2 as FQNEAQ (reference sequence). The CDR3 spans 14 residues. V was shortened by 4 bases and J by 0 bases, with 8 bases between the two germline ends. CDR3 amino acids: CASSYWDSTDTQYF. As DNA, the CDR3 is TGTGCCAGCAGCTACTGGGATAGCACAGATACGCAGTATTTT.

This chain connects TRBV9 to TRBJ2-1; D is undetermined. The length of the CDR3 is 17 residues. Germline assignment: CDR1 SGDLS and CDR2 YYNGEE. V was shortened by 4 bases and J by 7 bases, with 24 bases between the two germline ends. CDR3 sequence: CASSPTGPNSYLNEQFF. CDR3 nucleotide sequence: TGTGCCAGCAGCCCCACCGGACCGAACTCCTACTTGAATGAGCAGTTCTTC.

V is TRBV29-1 and J is TRBJ1-1; D is ambiguous. Germline loops: CDR1 SQVTM, CDR2 ANQGSEA. The length of the CDR3 is 12 residues. V lost 5 bases to trimming and J lost 5 bases, with 12 bases between them. This CDR3 is CSVMLGITEAFF. The CDR3 coding sequence is TGCAGCGTTATGTTGGGAATAACTGAAGCTTTCTTT.

The chain recombines TRBV18 with TRBJ1-2; TRBD1 matches 9 bases. Per germline, CDR1 KGHSH and CDR2 LQKENI. Unmatched junction bases numbered 10, after V lost 3 bases and J lost 8 bases. The CDR3 covers 15 residues. This CDR3 reads CASSPQGQGRIGYTF. In DNA, the CDR3 is TGTGCCAGCTCACCGCAGGGACAGGGCCGTATAGGCTACACCTTC.

The rearrangement links TRBV19 to TRBJ1-1, with 8 bases fitting TRBD1. The CDR3 totals 15 residues. The V segment lost 4 bases and the J segment 1 base; nucleotides outside the gene matches: 5. Germline loops: CDR1 LNHDA, CDR2 SQIVND (reference sequence). The DNA for the CDR3 is TGTGCCAGTAGTAAAGGGGGGACAGGGAACACTGAAGCTTTCTTT. Its protein product is CASSKGGTGNTEAFF.

This sequence joins TRBV2 and TRBJ1-2; D gene unclear. From germline, CDR1 is SNHLY and CDR2 FYNNEI. V was pared by 1 base and J by 4 bases, with 10 bases between. This CDR3 is built from 14 residues. The CDR3 coding sequence is TGTGCCAGCAGTGAAGACGTACGTACCTATGGCTACACCTTC. This sequence encodes CASSEDVRTYGYTF.